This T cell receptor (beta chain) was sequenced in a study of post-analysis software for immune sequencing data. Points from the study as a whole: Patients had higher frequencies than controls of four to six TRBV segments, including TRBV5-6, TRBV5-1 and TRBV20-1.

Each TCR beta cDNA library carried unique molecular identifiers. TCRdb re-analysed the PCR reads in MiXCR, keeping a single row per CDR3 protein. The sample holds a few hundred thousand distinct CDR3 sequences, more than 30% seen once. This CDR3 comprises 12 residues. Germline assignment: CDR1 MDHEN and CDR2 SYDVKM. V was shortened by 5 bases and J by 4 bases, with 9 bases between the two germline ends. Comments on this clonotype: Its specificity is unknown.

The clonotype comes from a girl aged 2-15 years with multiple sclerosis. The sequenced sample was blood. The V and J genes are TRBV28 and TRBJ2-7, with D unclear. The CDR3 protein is CASSPDPYEQYF. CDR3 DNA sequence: TGTGCCAGCAGTCCCGATCCATACGAGCAGTACTTC.